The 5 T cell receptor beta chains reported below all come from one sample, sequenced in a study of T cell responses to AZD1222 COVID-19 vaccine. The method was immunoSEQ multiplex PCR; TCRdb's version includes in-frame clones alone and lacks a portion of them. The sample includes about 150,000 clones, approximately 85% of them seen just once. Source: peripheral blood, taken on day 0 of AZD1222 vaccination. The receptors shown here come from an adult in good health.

The CDR3 sequence: CASSSVTGQGTYEQYF. DNA for the CDR3: TGTGCCAGCAGCTCAGTAACGGGACAGGGGACCTACGAGCAGTACTTC. The chain couples TRBV7-9 to TRBJ2-7, with 10 bases matching TRBD1. The length of the CDR3 is 16 residues. The germline gives CDR1 SEHNR, CDR2 FQNEAQ (reference sequence). Trimming removed 4 bases from V and 2 bases from J; junction bases left unmatched: 8.

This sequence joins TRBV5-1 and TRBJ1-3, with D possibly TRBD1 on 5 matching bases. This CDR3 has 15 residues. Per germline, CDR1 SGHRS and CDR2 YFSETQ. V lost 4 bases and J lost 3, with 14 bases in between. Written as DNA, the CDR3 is TGCGCCAGCAGCCCGCAGGGAGTTGGTGGAAACACCATATATTTT. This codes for CASSPQGVGGNTIYF.

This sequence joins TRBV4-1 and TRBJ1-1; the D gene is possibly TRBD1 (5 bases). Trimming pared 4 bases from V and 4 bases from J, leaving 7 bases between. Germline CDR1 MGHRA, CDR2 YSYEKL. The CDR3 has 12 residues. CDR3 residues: CASSRGGTEAFF. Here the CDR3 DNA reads TGCGCCAGCAGCCGCGGGGGCACTGAAGCTTTCTTT.

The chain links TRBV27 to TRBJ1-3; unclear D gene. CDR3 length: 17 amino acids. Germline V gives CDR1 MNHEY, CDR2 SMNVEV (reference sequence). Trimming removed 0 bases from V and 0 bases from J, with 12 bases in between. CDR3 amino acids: CASSLSPGLSSGNTIYF. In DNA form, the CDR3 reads TGTGCCAGCAGTTTATCTCCAGGACTTAGCTCTGGAAACACCATATATTTT.

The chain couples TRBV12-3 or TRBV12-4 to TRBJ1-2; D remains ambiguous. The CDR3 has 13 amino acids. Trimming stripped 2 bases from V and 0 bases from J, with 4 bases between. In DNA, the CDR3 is TGTGCCAGCAGTTTAATAGCTAACTATGGCTACACCTTC. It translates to CASSLIANYGYTF.